Listed below are T cell receptor beta chains from one sample, sequenced in a study of cytomegalovirus exposure and HLA in healthy donors. Repertoires were generated with immunoSEQ multiplex PCR, while TCRdb's copy carries only in-frame clones and drops some. The data contain 85,000 to 130,000 clones, 65% to 80% of them singletons. Sequenced sample: PBMCs. Every receptor here comes from a woman aged 45 to 65 in good health and CMV-seropositive. Both conserved end residues are part of each CDR3. The order of the fields is J gene, clone size, D gene, V gene, CDR3 protein, CDR3 DNA. A D gene is named only where the DNA matches it firmly. Size is omitted from some rows. Given values are once, few, many or a class for expanded clones.

J gene: TRBJ2-1
clone size: -
D gene: -
V gene: TRBV6-5
CDR3 protein: CASSYSYGSGYNEQFF
CDR3 DNA: TGTGCCAGCAGTTACTCGTATGGGAGTGGGTACAATGAGCAGTTCTTC

J gene: TRBJ2-7
clone size: -
D gene: -
V gene: TRBV9
CDR3 protein: CASSPDSLDYEQYF
CDR3 DNA: TGTGCCAGCAGCCCCGACAGCCTGGACTACGAGCAGTACTTC

J gene: TRBJ1-1
clone size: -
D gene: TRBD1
V gene: TRBV9
CDR3 protein: CASSPEGTDTEAFF
CDR3 DNA: TGTGCCAGCAGCCCCGAGGGGACAGACACTGAAGCTTTCTTT

J gene: TRBJ1-5
clone size: -
D gene: TRBD1
V gene: TRBV6-4
CDR3 protein: CASGGQADGQPQHF
CDR3 DNA: TGTGCCAGCGGGGGACAGGCGGACGGTCAGCCCCAGCATTTT

J gene: TRBJ1-5
clone size: -
D gene: -
V gene: TRBV27
CDR3 protein: CASSLSLNQPQHF
CDR3 DNA: TGTGCCAGCAGTTTATCCTTAAATCAGCCCCAGCATTTT

J gene: TRBJ1-1
clone size: -
D gene: -
V gene: TRBV5-1
CDR3 protein: CASSYRGLGEAFF
CDR3 DNA: TGCGCCAGCAGCTATAGGGGCTTGGGTGAAGCTTTCTTT

J gene: TRBJ2-7
clone size: -
D gene: TRBD2
V gene: TRBV29-1
CDR3 protein: CSVGPGLAHEEQYF
CDR3 DNA: TGCAGCGTTGGCCCGGGACTAGCGCACGAGGAGCAGTACTTC

J gene: TRBJ2-1
clone size: -
D gene: TRBD2
V gene: TRBV9
CDR3 protein: CASSPSGRIDEQFF
CDR3 DNA: TGTGCCAGCAGCCCTAGCGGGAGGATAGATGAGCAGTTCTTC

J gene: TRBJ1-2
clone size: -
D gene: -
V gene: TRBV2
CDR3 protein: CASTSRGSYGYTF
CDR3 DNA: TGTGCCAGCACTTCAAGGGGGTCCTATGGCTACACCTTC

J gene: TRBJ1-5
clone size: -
D gene: TRBD1
V gene: TRBV27
CDR3 protein: CASRQGTSHQPQHF
CDR3 DNA: TGTGCCAGCCGACAGGGGACCAGCCATCAGCCCCAGCATTTT

J gene: TRBJ2-2
clone size: -
D gene: TRBD2
V gene: TRBV30
CDR3 protein: CAWGTSGGTGELFF
CDR3 DNA: TGTGCCTGGGGCACTAGCGGGGGTACCGGGGAGCTGTTTTTT

J gene: TRBJ2-1
clone size: once
D gene: TRBD1
V gene: TRBV7-9
CDR3 protein: CASSLRPGTGGSYEQFF
CDR3 DNA: TGTGCCAGCAGCTTACGACCCGGGACAGGGGGCTCCTATGAGCAGTTCTTC

J gene: TRBJ2-5
clone size: -
D gene: TRBD1
V gene: TRBV15
CDR3 protein: CATSSPRGETQYF
CDR3 DNA: TGTGCCACCAGCAGTCCCAGGGGGGAGACCCAGTACTTC

J gene: TRBJ2-7
clone size: -
D gene: TRBD1
V gene: TRBV27
CDR3 protein: CASSPGTAYEQYF
CDR3 DNA: TGTGCCAGCAGTCCTGGGACAGCCTACGAGCAGTACTTC

J gene: TRBJ1-2
clone size: -
D gene: -
V gene: TRBV15
CDR3 protein: CATSEFTNYGYTF
CDR3 DNA: TGTGCCACCAGCGAGTTCACTAACTATGGCTACACCTTC

J gene: TRBJ2-3
clone size: -
D gene: -
V gene: TRBV4-1
CDR3 protein: CASSQKMGRWDTQYF
CDR3 DNA: TGCGCCAGCAGCCAAAAGATGGGCAGGTGGGATACGCAGTATTTT

J gene: TRBJ2-2
clone size: -
D gene: TRBD2
V gene: TRBV7-9
CDR3 protein: CASSLLAGVIGELFF
CDR3 DNA: TGTGCCAGCAGCCTATTAGCGGGAGTTATCGGGGAGCTGTTTTTT

J gene: TRBJ2-7
clone size: few
D gene: -
V gene: TRBV18
CDR3 protein: CASSSTGSEQYF
CDR3 DNA: TGTGCCAGCTCCTCGACGGGAAGCGAGCAGTACTTC

J gene: TRBJ2-3
clone size: -
D gene: TRBD1
V gene: TRBV5-5
CDR3 protein: CASSHNPGQGTDTQYF
CDR3 DNA: TGTGCCAGCAGCCATAACCCGGGACAGGGTACAGATACGCAGTATTTT

J gene: TRBJ1-1
clone size: few
D gene: -
V gene: TRBV27
CDR3 protein: CASSLTWNTEAFF
CDR3 DNA: TGTGCCAGCAGTCTAACCTGGAACACTGAAGCTTTCTTT

J gene: TRBJ2-1
clone size: -
D gene: -
V gene: TRBV25-1
CDR3 protein: CASSPRGYNEQFF
CDR3 DNA: TGTGCCAGCAGTCCTCGGGGATACAATGAGCAGTTCTTC

J gene: TRBJ1-1
clone size: -
D gene: -
V gene: TRBV6-5
CDR3 protein: CASSIGGATEAFF
CDR3 DNA: TGTGCCAGCAGTATCGGTGGGGCCACTGAAGCTTTCTTT

J gene: TRBJ1-2
clone size: -
D gene: TRBD1
V gene: TRBV6-5
CDR3 protein: CASSSETGKVNYGYTF
CDR3 DNA: TGTGCCAGCAGTTCCGAGACAGGGAAGGTGAACTATGGCTACACCTTC

J gene: TRBJ1-1
clone size: -
D gene: -
V gene: TRBV7-9
CDR3 protein: CASSAFRGVNTEAFF
CDR3 DNA: TGTGCCAGCAGCGCCTTTCGCGGGGTGAACACTGAAGCTTTCTTT

J gene: TRBJ1-5
clone size: -
D gene: -
V gene: TRBV6-6
CDR3 protein: CASSRQPQHF
CDR3 DNA: TGTGCCAGCAGTCGTCAGCCCCAGCATTTT

J gene: TRBJ2-7
clone size: -
D gene: -
V gene: TRBV12-2
CDR3 protein: CASRSGAGTGSYEQYF
CDR3 DNA: TGTGCAAGTCGGTCTGGAGCCGGGACAGGAAGCTACGAGCAGTACTTC

J gene: TRBJ1-5
clone size: -
D gene: -
V gene: TRBV6-4
CDR3 protein: CASSEGAGRPQHF
CDR3 DNA: TGTGCCAGCAGTGAGGGTGCGGGTCGGCCCCAGCATTTT

J gene: TRBJ2-2
clone size: -
D gene: -
V gene: TRBV9
CDR3 protein: CASSVGRGRPLTGELFF
CDR3 DNA: TGTGCCAGCAGCGTAGGTAGGGGTAGGCCTTTGACCGGGGAGCTGTTTTTT

J gene: TRBJ2-2
clone size: -
D gene: TRBD1
V gene: TRBV5-4
CDR3 protein: CASKQGAGSGELFF
CDR3 DNA: TGTGCCAGTAAACAGGGGGCAGGATCCGGGGAGCTGTTTTTT

J gene: TRBJ1-2
clone size: -
D gene: TRBD1
V gene: TRBV5-1
CDR3 protein: CASSLDTGGSYGYTF
CDR3 DNA: TGCGCCAGCAGCTTGGATACAGGGGGTAGTTATGGCTACACCTTC

J gene: TRBJ2-7
clone size: -
D gene: TRBD1
V gene: TRBV9
CDR3 protein: CASSGGQGTYEQYF
CDR3 DNA: TGTGCCAGCAGCGGAGGACAGGGAACCTACGAGCAGTACTTC

J gene: TRBJ1-1
clone size: -
D gene: -
V gene: TRBV6-4
CDR3 protein: CASSEYGNTEAFF
CDR3 DNA: TGTGCCAGCAGTGAATACGGGAACACTGAAGCTTTCTTT

J gene: TRBJ1-5
clone size: -
D gene: -
V gene: TRBV18
CDR3 protein: CASSPEGYSNQPQHF
CDR3 DNA: TGTGCCAGCTCCCCGGAGGGGTATAGCAATCAGCCCCAGCATTTT

J gene: TRBJ1-2
clone size: -
D gene: TRBD1
V gene: TRBV27
CDR3 protein: CASSGRGRDYGYTF
CDR3 DNA: TGTGCCAGCAGTGGCAGGGGGCGCGACTATGGCTACACCTTC

J gene: TRBJ1-2
clone size: -
D gene: TRBD1
V gene: TRBV19
CDR3 protein: CASSPGQVNYGYTF
CDR3 DNA: TGTGCCAGTAGTCCAGGACAGGTTAACTATGGCTACACCTTC

J gene: TRBJ1-2
clone size: -
D gene: -
V gene: TRBV2
CDR3 protein: CASSEAPRGYGYTF
CDR3 DNA: TGTGCCAGCAGTGAAGCCCCCAGGGGCTATGGCTACACCTTC

J gene: TRBJ2-6
clone size: -
D gene: -
V gene: TRBV20-1
CDR3 protein: CSATGANVLTF
CDR3 DNA: TGCAGTGCCACTGGGGCCAACGTCCTGACTTTC

J gene: TRBJ1-2
clone size: once
D gene: -
V gene: TRBV6-6
CDR3 protein: CASSYPGIDGYTF
CDR3 DNA: TGTGCCAGCAGTTACCCAGGGATCGATGGCTACACCTTC